These 5 T cell receptor beta chains came from one sample sequenced in a study of cytomegalovirus exposure and HLA in healthy donors. In the PCR, 60 Vbeta and 13 Jbeta primers were used. The repertoire was sequenced with immunoSEQ multiplex PCR; TCRdb's copy has only in-frame clones and lacks some. This table holds about 190,000 clones, about 80% found once. The sequenced sample consisted of PBMCs. The origin of the receptors is a woman aged 25 to 39 in good health and CMV-seronegative.

The J gene is TRBJ2-5, the V gene TRBV7-2; the match to TRBD2 covers 14 bases. CDR1 SGHTA and CDR2 FQGNSA come from the germline V gene. J was trimmed by 4 bases and V by 2 bases; bases with no gene match: 3. This CDR3 has 16 amino acids. The CDR3 coding sequence is TGTGCCAGCAGCTTAACGACTAGCGGGGGGGTAGAGACCCAGTACTTC. Protein: CASSLTTSGGVETQYF.

The chain uses TRBV11-3 and TRBJ2-3, with TRBD1 matching 9 bases. CDR1 is SGHNT and CDR2 is YENEEA in the germline V gene. The length of the CDR3 is 13 residues. Trimming at V came to 6 bases and at J to 5 bases, leaving 3 bases not matched to a gene. The CDR3 coding sequence is TGTGCCAGCAGGGGGGACAGGGAAGATACGCAGTATTTT. Translated: CASRGDREDTQYF.

Details on this clone: At one end the junction does not follow the germline gene, possibly because of a read error. The chain recombines TRBV5-1 with TRBJ2-6; tentatively, D is TRBD1 (5 bases). Per the germline V gene, CDR1 is SGHRS and CDR2 is YFSETQ. The CDR3 runs to 15 residues. CDR3 nucleotides: TGCGCCAGCAGCTTGGGGGTAACTGGGGCCAACGGCCTGACTTTC. This gives the protein CASSLGVTGANGLTF.

The chain links TRBV28 to TRBJ2-3; 7 positions match TRBD2. This CDR3 comprises 15 residues. The junction had 22 bases not matched to a gene; V was cut back by 8 bases and J by 14 bases. Looked up from germline, CDR1 is MDHEN and CDR2 is SYDVKM. CDR3 bases: TGTGCCAGCGCCTCTTTTGGGGCCGAGCTAGCGGTCCGGTATTTT. Protein: CASASFGAELAVRYF.

V usage is TRBV28 and J usage is TRBJ2-5, with D unresolved. The CDR3 is 14 residues long. Trimming left V 7 bases short and J 4 bases short, with 16 bases between. Germline V gives CDR1 MDHEN, CDR2 SYDVKM. The CDR3 DNA sequence: TGTGCCAGCACCCCCCCTGGAGCGTTAGAGACCCAGTACTTC. The encoded protein is CASTPPGALETQYF.